These 8 T cell receptor beta chains came from one sample sequenced in a study of T cell responses to AZD1222 COVID-19 vaccine. Only in-frame clones appear in the TCRdb table, and some are missing; sequencing was by immunoSEQ multiplex PCR. This sample has around 130,000 clones, with 88% found just once. Sample: peripheral blood, taken 28 days after the second AZD1222 dose. These TCRs come from an adult who received the AZD1222 COVID-19 vaccine.

DNA for the CDR3: TGTGCCAGCAGGGACAGGGCTGGCTACACCTTC. Translating it yields CASRDRAGYTF. The rearrangement joins TRBV6-5 to TRBJ1-2, with 8 nucleotides matching TRBD1. The CDR3 totals 11 residues. Germline V gene sequence: CDR1 MNHEY, CDR2 SVGAGI. J was trimmed by 7 bases and V by 6 bases; bases with no gene match: 1.

The chain employs TRBV5-6 and TRBJ1-4; 7 positions match TRBD1. Germline CDR1 reads SGHDT; CDR2 reads YYEEEE. With V trimmed by 0 bases and J by 7 bases, 3 bases remained unmatched. The CDR3 runs 14 residues. The CDR3 DNA reads TGTGCCAGCAGCTTGGGACAGGGTTCTGAAAAACTGTTTTTT. It is translated as CASSLGQGSEKLFF.

The V and J genes are TRBV7-2 and TRBJ2-5; 13 bases fit TRBD2. The CDR3 runs to 17 residues. Germline CDR1 reads SGHTA; CDR2 reads FQGNSA. The V segment lost 0 bases and the J segment 4 bases; nucleotides outside the gene matches: 5. CDR3 region: CASSLAKLAGGLETQYF. CDR3 sequence (DNA): TGTGCCAGCAGCTTAGCCAAACTAGCGGGGGGGCTAGAGACCCAGTACTTC.

The V and J genes are TRBV6-5 and TRBJ1-5; D unclear. This CDR3 spans 13 amino acids. Trimming cost V 6 bases and J 3 bases, with 9 bases left between them. CDR1 and CDR2 (germline): MNHEY, SVGAGI. CDR3 sequence (DNA): TGTGCCAGCAGCTTCGTGGTCAATCAGCCCCAGCATTTT. This gives the protein CASSFVVNQPQHF.

In this sample, this clone turned up once. The chain recombines TRBV5-6 with TRBJ2-7; a possible D gene is TRBD2 (7 bases). The CDR3 has 14 amino acids. Germline values: CDR1 SGHDT, CDR2 YYEEEE. The V end lost 0 bases, the J end lost 2 bases, and 9 bases lay between the germline ends. Here the CDR3 DNA reads TGTGCCAGCAGCTTGGGGGAGGGGGCCTACGAGCAGTACTTC. Translated: CASSLGEGAYEQYF.

This clone was observed a single time. This sequence joins TRBV19 and TRBJ1-6, with a possible D match to TRBD1 (6 bases). V was trimmed by 0 bases and J by 0 bases, leaving 18 bases between them. The CDR3 is 20 amino acids. Germline V lookup: CDR1 LNHDA, CDR2 SQIVND (reference sequence). CDR3 in amino acids: CASSIDPQDSRSSYNSPLHF. In DNA, the CDR3 is TGTGCCAGTAGTATAGATCCTCAGGACAGCCGAAGCTCCTATAATTCACCCCTCCACTTT.

The chain is built from TRBV28 and TRBJ1-5; a weak D match, TRBD1 (5 bases). The V gene's germline CDR1 is MDHEN and CDR2 SYDVKM. V dropped 9 bases and J dropped 5 bases, with 17 bases sitting between them. There are 14 residues in the CDR3. The CDR3 protein is CASESPTDYQPQHF. The CDR3 DNA reads as TGTGCCAGTGAGAGCCCGACAGATTATCAGCCCCAGCATTTT.

The chain carries TRBV7-3 and TRBJ2-1, with a tentative D call TRBD1 (5 bases). V gave up 5 bases and J gave up 4 bases, with 12 bases separating them. CDR1 is SGHTA and CDR2 is FQGTGA in the germline V gene. This CDR3 is 14 amino acids long. This CDR3 reads CASSLRAQYNEQFF. CDR3 sequence (DNA): TGTGCCAGCAGCCTCAGGGCCCAATACAATGAGCAGTTCTTC.